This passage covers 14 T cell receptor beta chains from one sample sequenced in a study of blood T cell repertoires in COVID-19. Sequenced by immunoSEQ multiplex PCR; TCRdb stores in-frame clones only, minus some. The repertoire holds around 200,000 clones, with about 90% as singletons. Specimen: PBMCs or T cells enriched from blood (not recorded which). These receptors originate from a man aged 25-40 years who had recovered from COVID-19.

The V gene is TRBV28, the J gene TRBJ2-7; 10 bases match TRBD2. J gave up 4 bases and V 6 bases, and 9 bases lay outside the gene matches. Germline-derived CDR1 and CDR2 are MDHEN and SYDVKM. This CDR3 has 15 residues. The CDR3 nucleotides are TGTGCCAGCAGGAACCTAGCGGGAGAGGGTTACGAGCAGTACTTC. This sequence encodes CASRNLAGEGYEQYF.

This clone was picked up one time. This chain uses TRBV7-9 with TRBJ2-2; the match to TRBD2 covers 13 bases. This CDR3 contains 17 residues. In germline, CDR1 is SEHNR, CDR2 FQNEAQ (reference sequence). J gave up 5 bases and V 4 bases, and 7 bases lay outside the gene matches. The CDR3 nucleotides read TGTGCCAGCAGCTCCGGGACTAGCGGGATTGGAACCGGGGAGCTGTTTTTT. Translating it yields CASSSGTSGIGTGELFF.

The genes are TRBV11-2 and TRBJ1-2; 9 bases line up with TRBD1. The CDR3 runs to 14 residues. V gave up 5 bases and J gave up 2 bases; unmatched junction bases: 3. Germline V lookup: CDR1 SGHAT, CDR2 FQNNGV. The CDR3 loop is CASSGGQGNYGYTF. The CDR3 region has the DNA TGTGCCAGCAGCGGGGGACAGGGAAACTATGGCTACACCTTC.

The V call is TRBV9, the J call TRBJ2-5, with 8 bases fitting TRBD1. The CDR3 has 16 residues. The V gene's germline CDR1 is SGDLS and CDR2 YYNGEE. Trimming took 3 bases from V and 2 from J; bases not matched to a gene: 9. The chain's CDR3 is CASSGAGGAGQETQYF. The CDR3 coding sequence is TGTGCCAGCAGCGGGGCAGGGGGCGCGGGTCAAGAGACCCAGTACTTC.

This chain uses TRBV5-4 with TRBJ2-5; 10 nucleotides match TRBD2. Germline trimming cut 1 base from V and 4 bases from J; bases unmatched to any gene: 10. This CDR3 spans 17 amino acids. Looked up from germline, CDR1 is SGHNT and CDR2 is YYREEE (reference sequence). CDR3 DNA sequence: TGTGCCAGCAGCTTGATTGGCAGCGGGAGGGCCCCAGAGACCCAGTACTTC. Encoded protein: CASSLIGSGRAPETQYF. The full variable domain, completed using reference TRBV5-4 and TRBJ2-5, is ETGVTQSPTHLIKTRGQQVTLRCSSQSGHNTVSWYQQALGQGPQFIFQYYREEENGRGNFPPRFSGLQFPNYSSELNVNALELDDSALYLCASSLIGSGRAPETQYFGPGTRLLVL.

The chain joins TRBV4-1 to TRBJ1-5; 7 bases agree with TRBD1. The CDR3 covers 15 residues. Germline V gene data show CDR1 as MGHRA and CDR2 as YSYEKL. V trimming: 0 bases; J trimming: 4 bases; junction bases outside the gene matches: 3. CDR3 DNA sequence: TGCGCCAGCAGCCAAGACAGGGGGATAAATCAGCCCCAGCATTTT. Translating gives CASSQDRGINQPQHF.

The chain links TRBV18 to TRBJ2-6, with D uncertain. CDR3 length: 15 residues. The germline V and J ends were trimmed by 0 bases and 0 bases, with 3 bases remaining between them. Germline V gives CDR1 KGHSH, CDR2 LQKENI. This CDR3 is CASSPPGSGANVLTF. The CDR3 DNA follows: TGTGCCAGCTCACCACCCGGCTCTGGGGCCAACGTCCTGACTTTC.

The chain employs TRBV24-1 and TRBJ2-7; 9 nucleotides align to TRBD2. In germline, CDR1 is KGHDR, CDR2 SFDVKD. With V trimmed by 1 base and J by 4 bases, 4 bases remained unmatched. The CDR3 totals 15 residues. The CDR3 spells CATSDFSGSNYEQYF. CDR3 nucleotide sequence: TGTGCCACCAGTGATTTTAGCGGGAGTAATTACGAGCAGTACTTC.

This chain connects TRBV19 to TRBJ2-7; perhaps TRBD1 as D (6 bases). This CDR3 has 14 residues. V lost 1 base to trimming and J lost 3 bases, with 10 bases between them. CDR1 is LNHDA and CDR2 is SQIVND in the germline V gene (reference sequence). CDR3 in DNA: TGTGCCAGTAGTATAGGGACAGCTATCTACGAGCAGTACTTC. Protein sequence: CASSIGTAIYEQYF.

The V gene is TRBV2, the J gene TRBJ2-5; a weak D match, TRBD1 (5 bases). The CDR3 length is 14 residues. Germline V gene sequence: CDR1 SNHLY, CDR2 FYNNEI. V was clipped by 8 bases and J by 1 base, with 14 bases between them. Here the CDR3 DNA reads TGTGCCAGCCAACCCAGGGTCGGCCAAGAGACCCAGTACTTC. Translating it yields CASQPRVGQETQYF.

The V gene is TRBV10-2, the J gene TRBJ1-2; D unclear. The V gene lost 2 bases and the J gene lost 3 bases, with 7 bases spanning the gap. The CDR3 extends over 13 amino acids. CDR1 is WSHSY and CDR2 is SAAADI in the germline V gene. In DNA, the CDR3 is TGCGCCAGCAGTGAGGGTGAGGACTATGGCTACACCTTC. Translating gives CASSEGEDYGYTF.

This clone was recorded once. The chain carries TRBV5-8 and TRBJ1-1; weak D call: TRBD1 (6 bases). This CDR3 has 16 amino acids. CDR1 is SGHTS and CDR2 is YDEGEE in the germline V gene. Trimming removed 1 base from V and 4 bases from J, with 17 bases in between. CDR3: CASSLTVGAGVTEAFF. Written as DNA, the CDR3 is TGTGCCAGCAGCTTGACGGTGGGGGCAGGAGTCACTGAAGCTTTCTTT.

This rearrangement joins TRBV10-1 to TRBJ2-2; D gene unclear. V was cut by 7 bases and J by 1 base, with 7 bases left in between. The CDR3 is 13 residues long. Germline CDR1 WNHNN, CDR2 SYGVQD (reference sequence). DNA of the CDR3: TGCGCCAGCAACTCAGGGAACACCGGGGAGCTGTTTTTT. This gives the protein CASNSGNTGELFF.

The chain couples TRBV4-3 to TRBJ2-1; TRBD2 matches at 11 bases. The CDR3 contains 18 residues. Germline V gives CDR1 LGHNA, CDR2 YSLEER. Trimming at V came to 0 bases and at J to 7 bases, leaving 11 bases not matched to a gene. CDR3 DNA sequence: TGCGCCAGCAGCCAAGATGCTAGCGGGGGGACCAAACCTAATGAGCAGTTCTTC. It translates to CASSQDASGGTKPNEQFF.